The table lists the clone carrying this T cell receptor (beta chain) with a few counts. What it binds is not known. Inclusion characteristics of ophthalmopathy patients comprised a Clinical Activity Score of at least 3, a NOSPECS grade of at least 4, and duration under 3 months. Researchers took RNA transcripts and amplified the TCR beta CDR3 regions from them. The TCR CDR3 was amplified in a first-round RT-PCR using the HTBI primer set. TCRdb re-called the multiplex PCR reads with MiXCR, one entry per CDR3 protein. The table lists a few hundred thousand distinct CDR3 sequences, approximately 23% of them singletons, with under 65% in the top ten. These data are taken from a study of T cells in Graves' hyperthyroidism and ophthalmopathy. Study-wide results and caveats: Ophthalmopathy stood apart from stable hyperthyroidism in a 13 V-J model. Before onset, by a median of approximately 6.8 months, the model predicted ophthalmopathy. Blood also contained most expanded thyroid clonotypes above 0.001.

V was trimmed by 3 bases and J by 8 bases, leaving 17 bases between them. The germline gives CDR1 SGHKS, CDR2 YYEKEE (reference sequence). The CDR3 has 15 residues. V is TRBV5-5 and J is TRBJ1-4; the D is unclear. The specimen was blood. The source is a man aged 25 to 40 with Graves' ophthalmopathy. Here the CDR3 DNA reads TGTGCCAGCAGCTCGAAGGCGGCATTGGGAGAAAAACTGTTTTTT. This sequence encodes CASSSKAALGEKLFF.